One TCR beta chain is described in this entry. The antigen remains undetermined. These data come from a study of shared clonotypes between healthy human individuals. Study-wide context: The donor group consisted of a couple of women and three men, aged 18 to 49. Three plates were used per donor for CD4 naive, three for CD4 memory, two for CD8 naive and one for CD8 memory.

The CDR3 spans 16 residues. CDR1 and CDR2 (germline): MNHEY, SMNVEV (reference sequence). V lost 5 bases, J lost 9 bases, and 15 bases stayed unmatched. Measured with immunoSEQ multiplex PCR; TCRdb has only the in-frame clones, and not every one. The table has 2 million to 2.5 million clones, approximately 96% seen once. Findings and caveats of the study: Non-shared clonotypes showed lower generation probabilities than clonotypes common to all four donors.

This sequence joins TRBV27 and TRBJ2-7, with 11 bases matching TRBD2. The sample consisted of naive CD4+ T cells sorted from blood. The subset here: CD45RA+ positively selected. The receptor's source is a man aged 18 to 29 in good health. The CDR3 DNA reads TGTGCCAGCAGTGACGGCGGACTAGCGGGCAGTCTCGGGCAGTACTTC. Encoded protein: CASSDGGLAGSLGQYF.